These 3 T cell receptor beta chains were all obtained from the same sample, sequenced in a study of CD8 T cells in ankylosing spondylitis. TCRdb called the 5' RACE reads again in MiXCR, with one record for every CDR3 protein. The sample consists of 250,000 to 350,000 distinct CDR3 sequences, 20% of them appearing once. The sample comprised blood, either unsorted or a sorted T cell fraction (not recorded which). The receptors here all came from a male donor with ankylosing spondylitis or in good health (not recorded which).

This clonotype was seen a handful of times. This chain uses TRBV20-1 with TRBJ2-5; 10 bases fit TRBD2. This CDR3 region has 20 residues. The V segment lost 3 bases and the J segment 4 bases; nucleotides outside the gene matches: 23. Germline CDR1 is DFQATT and CDR2 is SNEGSKA (reference sequence). The CDR3 region has the DNA TGCAGTGCTAGGATCCCCAGTAGGGTTACTAGCGGGGATAACATAGAGACCCAGTACTTC. It specifies CSARIPSRVTSGDNIETQYF.

The V gene is TRBV14, the J gene TRBJ2-1; TRBD2 agrees at 9 bases. J lost 2 bases, V lost 3 bases, and 2 bases had no gene match. Germline V gene data show CDR1 as SGHDN and CDR2 as FVKESK. This CDR3 comprises 15 residues. CDR3 nucleotides: TGTGCCAGCAGCCAGGCGGGAGGGCCCTACAATGAGCAGTTCTTC. It codes for CASSQAGGPYNEQFF.

The chain carries TRBV12-3 or TRBV12-4 and TRBJ2-5; the D is unclear. Trimming cost V 4 bases and J 1 base, with 13 bases left between them. The CDR3 extends over 15 amino acids. The CDR3 region is CASSSHRGVQETQYF. In DNA form, the CDR3 reads TGTGCCAGCAGTTCTCATCGTGGCGTCCAAGAGACCCAGTACTTC.